The present T cell receptor (beta chain) was sequenced within a study of control samples from healthy donors and cancer patients. Germline V gene data show CDR1 as SGDLS and CDR2 as YYNGEE. With V trimmed by 0 bases and J by 8 bases, 5 bases remained unmatched. The CDR3 is 15 amino acids. The data were produced by immunoSEQ multiplex PCR, yet TCRdb's version contains in-frame clones alone and is incomplete. The sample contains fewer than 120,000 clones, approximately 88% of which appear only once. The gene calls are TRBV9 and TRBJ2-1, with 10 bases lining up with TRBD1. The material sequenced was PBMCs. This receptor was taken from a woman in her sixties with lung cancer. In DNA, the CDR3 is TGTGCCAGCAGCGTAGAAGGGACAGGGGTCGATGAGCAGTTCTTC. Translated, it gives CASSVEGTGVDEQFF.